In this sample, the clone carrying this T cell receptor (beta chain) turned up many times. Trimming took off 2 bases at V and 6 bases at J, with 5 bases between the two ends. The CDR3 extends over 11 amino acids. The germline V gene encodes CDR1 SGHVS and CDR2 FQNEAQ. A single record per CDR3 protein comes from TCRdb applying MiXCR to the 5' RACE reads. There are 35,000 to 50,000 distinct CDR3 sequences in the sample; approximately 11% occur only once, and 1.4% lies in the top ten. The data were taken from a study of CD8 T cells in ankylosing spondylitis. The sample was blood, either unsorted or a sorted T cell fraction (not recorded which). V gene TRBV7-8 combines with J gene TRBJ2-7; unclear D gene. The receptor comes from a male donor with ankylosing spondylitis or in good health (not recorded which). CDR3 in DNA: TGTGCCAGCAGCTTAAATCGCGAGCAGTACTTC. Amino acid sequence: CASSLNREQYF.